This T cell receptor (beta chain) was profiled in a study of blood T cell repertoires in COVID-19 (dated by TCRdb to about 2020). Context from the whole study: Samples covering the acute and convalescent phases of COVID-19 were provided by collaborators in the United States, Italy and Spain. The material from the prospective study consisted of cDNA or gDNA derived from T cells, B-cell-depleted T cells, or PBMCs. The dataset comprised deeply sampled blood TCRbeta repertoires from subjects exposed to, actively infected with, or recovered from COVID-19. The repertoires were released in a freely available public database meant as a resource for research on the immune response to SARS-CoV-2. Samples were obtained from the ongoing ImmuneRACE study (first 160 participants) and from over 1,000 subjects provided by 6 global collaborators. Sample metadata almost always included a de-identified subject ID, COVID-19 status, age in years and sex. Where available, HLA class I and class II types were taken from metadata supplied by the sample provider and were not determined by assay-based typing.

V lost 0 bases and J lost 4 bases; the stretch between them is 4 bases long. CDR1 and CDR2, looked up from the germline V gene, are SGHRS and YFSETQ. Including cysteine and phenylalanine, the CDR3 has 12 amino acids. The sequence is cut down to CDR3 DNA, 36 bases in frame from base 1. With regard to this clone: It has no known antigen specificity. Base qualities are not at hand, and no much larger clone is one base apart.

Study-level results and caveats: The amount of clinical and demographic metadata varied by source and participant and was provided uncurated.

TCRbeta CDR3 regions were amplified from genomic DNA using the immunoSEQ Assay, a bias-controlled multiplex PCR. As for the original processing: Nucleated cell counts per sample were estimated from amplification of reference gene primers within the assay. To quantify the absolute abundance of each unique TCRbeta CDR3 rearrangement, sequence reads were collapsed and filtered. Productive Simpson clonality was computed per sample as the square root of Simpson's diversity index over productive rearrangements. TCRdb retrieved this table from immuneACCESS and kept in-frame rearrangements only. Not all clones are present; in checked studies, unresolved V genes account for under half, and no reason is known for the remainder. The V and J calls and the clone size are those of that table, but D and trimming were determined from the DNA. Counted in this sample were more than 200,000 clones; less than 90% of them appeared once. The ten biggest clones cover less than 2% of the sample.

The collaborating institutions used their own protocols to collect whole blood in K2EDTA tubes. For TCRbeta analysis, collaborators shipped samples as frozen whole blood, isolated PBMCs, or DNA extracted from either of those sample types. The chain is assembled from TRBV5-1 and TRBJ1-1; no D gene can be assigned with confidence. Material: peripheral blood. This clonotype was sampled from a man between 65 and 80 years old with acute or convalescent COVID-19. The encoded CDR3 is CASSLVRTEAFF. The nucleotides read TGCGCCAGCAGCTTGGTTCGCACTGAAGCTTTCTTT.